This T cell receptor (beta chain) was sequenced during a study of cytomegalovirus exposure and HLA in healthy donors (dated by TCRdb to 2016 to 2017). In terms of the full investigation: In an earlier analysis of about 560 of the donors, 250 to 300 Gb of sequence data and 100 million or so unique TCR beta sequences from 180 million or so T cells were reported. About 300 gigabases of sequencing data and approximately 80 million unique TCR sequences were included in an early release covering over 600 HLA-typed donors. Among roughly 400 genotyped donors of the cohort, an average of roughly 240,000 unique TCR beta nucleotide sequences were sequenced per donor, roughly 20% of them non-productive. A later analysis re-analyzed previously published TCR beta repertoires from about 600 donors and added high-resolution HLA genotyping to study TCR occurrence patterns. All discovery cohort repertoires had been generated using a single sequencing platform. The study profiled the T cell repertoires of under 700 subjects by immunosequencing and related them to cytomegalovirus serostatus. Donor age, sex, ethnicity and CMV serostatus were compiled alongside the repertoire data. An earlier analysis of approximately 580 of the donors used high-throughput TCR beta sequencing to judge whether each TCR beta V gene segment behaved as functional or pseudogenic. A later genetic analysis took genome-wide SNP genotypes for about 65% of the 666 donors and used that subset as a discovery cohort. The genetic ancestry cluster associated with self-reported Caucasian donors included roughly 84% of the roughly 360 genotyped donors. To predict cytomegalovirus infection status, the study combined high-throughput TCR immunosequencing, statistical association of individual TCRs with disease status, and machine learning. Several DR-DQ haplotypes were treated as single units for association and clustering because of strong linkage in the cohort. HLA typing covered class I and class II loci at four-digit resolution. Along with the roughly 700-subject first cohort, a separate validation cohort of over a hundred different subjects was used. The study aimed to test whether cataloging public T cell receptors could reveal signatures of past pathogen exposure. In the later analysis, no new phenotypic data were used to find candidate immune exposures; instead, reliance was placed on TCR beta sequences and their occurrence across donors. Typing coverage varied by locus: roughly 629-630 donors for A, B, C, DRB1 and DQB1; approximately 500 for DQA1; some 610 for DPA1; about 450 for DPB1.

This clone has just one count. The antigen this receptor binds is unknown. Nothing much larger sits one base from this clone, and base qualities are not available. The cohort was made up of 500 to 850 healthy bone marrow donors. Cohort members were all nominally healthy when sampled, although unrecorded immune exposures were likely present. The donor tested CMV seropositive and was one of the 289 seropositive cohort members. Each donor provided a peripheral blood sample, and peripheral blood mononuclear cells were used for TCR beta sequencing. The Qiagen DNeasy Blood Extraction Kit was used to extract genomic DNA from the blood cell samples. Receptors were amplified or captured by the immunoSEQ multiplex PCR assay. The multiplex PCR relied on a mix of 60 forward primers for TCR Vbeta segments and 13 reverse primers for TCR Jbeta segments. The CDR3 region of rearranged TCR beta genes was amplified from genomic DNA by a multiplex PCR assay. The amplified TCR beta libraries were sequenced on the Illumina HiSeq System as 87-base-pair reads. The original pipeline was this. Across the roughly 600 repertoires, a later analysis counted tens of millions of unique TCR beta chains, roughly 11 million of which were shared by at least two donors. To remove PCR and sequencing errors, raw reads were error-corrected and collapsed into unique sequences using a nearest-neighbor algorithm that merged closely related sequences. V, D and J gene segments were assigned by aligning CDR3 sequences to IMGT reference sequences. Each retained sequence needed at least a six-nucleotide match to both a V gene segment and a J gene segment. Rearrangements were called productive when the CDR3 lacked stop codons and stayed in frame with V and J; all others were non-productive. CDR3 was defined by IMGT convention, running from the second conserved V-encoded cysteine to the conserved J-encoded phenylalanine. The earlier analysis of 500 to 600 of the donors excluded sequences that lacked an unambiguous match to a single V gene segment. In an earlier analysis of a few hundred of the donors, V segments were called functional above 56.7% productive rearrangements and were called segregating when the between-donor standard deviation exceeded 5%. A statistical classification framework was developed to diagnose cytomegalovirus status using the catalog of TCR beta chain sequences. V and J gene assignment, in a later analysis, came from comparing TCR nucleotide sequences with IMGT/GENE-DB human TR gene sequences. A later analysis assigned CDR3 sequences and most-parsimonious VDJ recombination scenarios with the TCRdist pipeline. In a later analysis, each TCR beta chain was defined by its CDR3 amino acid sequence together with its V-gene family, and reads without a unique V-gene family were excluded. As a way to deal with suspected cross-contamination and a sequencing artifact, a later analysis dropped 450 to 700 nucleotide sequences that were highly shared and had low generation probability. In a later analysis, a clonal expansion index for each public chain was calculated from normalized within-repertoire ranks of inferred template counts. In a later analysis, generation probabilities were computed using a VDJ recombination model fitted to out-of-frame rearrangements, and the results were checked against IGoR. In a later analysis, hypergeometric tests were used to score TCR-TCR, TCR-HLA and TCR-CMV co-occurrence, with a repertoire-size bias correction applied to TCR pairs. In a later analysis, false discovery rates were estimated by permuting HLA or CMV assignments 20 times. In a later analysis, co-occurring TCRs were grouped using DBSCAN, with TCRdist sequence similarity added in when clustering inside HLA-allele-positive subsets. Repertoires with fewer than 30,000 or more than 120,000 public chains, plus five repertoires with anomalous nucleotide sharing, were excluded from co-occurrence clustering. In its TCRdb copy, this immuneACCESS table keeps in-frame sequences only and misses some clones. Where compared with another copy, unresolved V genes explain less than half of these, and the others have no known cause. The V and J calls and clone size come from that table; D and trimming were worked out from the DNA. The sample contains about 130,000 clones, less than 85% of them found a single time. The leading ten clones occupy around 4.5% of the sample.

Results and caveats for the whole study, not just this receptor: A total of 150 or so TCR beta chains were listed by the study as associated with cytomegalovirus. Some IMGT-functional V segments, including TRBV6-2 and TRBV6-3, could not be told apart with the 87-base-pair reads, so those segments were excluded. An earlier analysis of approximately 530 of the donors showed that most TCR beta V segments appeared in productive rearrangements either about 87% or about 30% of the time, which broadly matched IMGT annotations. According to a later analysis, most CMV-associated TCR beta chains appeared to be HLA-restricted, and the HLA associations seemed to be driven largely by CMV exposure. Correlated functional status among segregating V segments might be attributable to linkage disequilibrium, but an unknown experimental factor could not be ruled out. A further reported finding was that TCR beta sequences accurately predicted the HLA-A and HLA-B alleles for most subjects in the first cohort. Only TCR beta chains were sequenced in this cohort, and the absence of alpha or paired-chain data limited detectable features. Strong co-occurrence of HLA alleles, especially DR and DQ, made assigning TCR associations to individual alleles difficult. In a later genetic analysis, fewer N-insertions in productive TCRs were reported among donors in an Asian-associated ancestry cluster than the approximately 710-donor mean. A cluster of highly shared sequence variants was judged likely to be a technical artifact of the sequencing pipeline. According to a later analysis, parvovirus B19, influenza, CMV and Epstein-Barr virus appeared linked to several top co-occurrence clusters. In vitro tests confirmed that a few of the cytomegalovirus-associated TCR beta chains recognize cytomegalovirus antigens. While some public TCRs were present in many individuals, most TCR sequences turned up only very rarely across donors. In a later genetic analysis, a missense DCLRE1C variant was associated with V-gene and J-gene trimming of TCR beta chains, and the association was replicated in an independent cohort. Specific HLA alleles were associated with 16,951 TCR beta sequences at a false discovery rate of 0.05 in a later analysis. Because counts were too low, about 18 rarely observed V segments, including chromosome 9 orphons, were excluded from the earlier analysis of 587 of the donors. Presence/absence analyses assumed roughly uniform sequencing depth across donors, an assumption that may not hold. In a later analysis, HLA-associated TCR beta chains were found to be more clonally expanded and to have lower generation probabilities than equally common non-associated chains. Cytomegalovirus status was reported to be diagnosed by the classifier with high specificity and sensitivity in both the original and validation cohorts. A later analysis found that TCR association rates varied across HLA loci, with DRB1 alleles showing the most associated TCRs and HLA-C alleles the fewest. HLA typing was unavailable for some donors at each locus, so association tests used only the typed subset. CMV serostatus was the only immune exposure information available for the cohort. The authors suggested that the approach could potentially be extended to other disease states and immunological phenotypes.

Trimming accounts for 0 bases at V and 6 bases at J, while the number of junction bases matched to no gene is 6. From the cysteine through the phenylalanine, the CDR3 covers 14 amino acids. The entry retains the CDR3 DNA only, 42 bases that are in frame from base 1. According to the germline V gene (reference sequence), CDR1 reads GTSNPN and CDR2 reads SVGIG. The receptor was isolated from a man between 18 and 35 years old in good health and CMV-seropositive. The V and J genes are TRBV30 and TRBJ1-2, and TRBD1 aligns with 8 junction nucleotides. Sample: PBMCs. Read as DNA, the sequence is TGTGCCTGGAGTGTCGACAGGGGAACGAATGGCTACACCTTC. This translates into CAWSVDRGTNGYTF.